The entry below describes one T cell receptor (beta chain). No cognate antigen has been identified for it. The record has no base qualities; no much larger clone is one base away. This sample was included in a study of Graves' ophthalmopathy and Graves' hyperthyroidism (dated 2018 in TCRdb). Background on the whole study: Peripheral blood was collected before any treatment was given, at the time of initial diagnosis. In total, some 130 blood samples were TCR-sequenced: around 42 ophthalmopathy, some 75 hyperthyroidism and about 17 hyperthyroidism-to-ophthalmopathy patients. An independent validation cohort was composed of 18 hyperthyroidism patients and about 17 patients who later progressed from hyperthyroidism to ophthalmopathy. In roughly 6 hyperthyroidism patients, the T-cell repertoire of thyroid tissue was compared with the T-cell repertoire of blood. To tell Graves' ophthalmopathy apart from Graves' hyperthyroidism, and to predict which patients would progress to ophthalmopathy, the study relied on TCR beta repertoire signatures. Following sampling, methimazole starting at 30 mg daily was administered to hyperthyroidism patients, and high-dose intravenous methylprednisolone was administered to ophthalmopathy patients. To explore V-J signatures that separate ophthalmopathy from hyperthyroidism, a discovery set of about a hundred patients was enrolled, consisting of under 50 with ophthalmopathy and some 59 with stable hyperthyroidism.

The CDR3 has 16 amino acids, counting the end cysteine and phenylalanine. Just CDR3 DNA is preserved here, 48 bases in frame from base 1. Trimming accounts for 4 bases at V and 4 bases at J, while the number of junction bases matched to no gene is 12. Via the germline V gene, CDR1 is SGHRS and CDR2 YFSETQ. Results the study describes overall, beyond this receptor: Most expanded thyroid clonotypes with frequency above 0.001 were also detected in blood, suggesting blood repertoires may reflect the thyroid immune response. Ophthalmopathy was separated from stable hyperthyroidism by the 13-signature model with 87.88% sensitivity and 81% to 84% specificity in cross-validation and with 80%/75% in the test set. Sample size was not predetermined statistically, and investigators were not blinded to group allocation. In validation, the model predicted ophthalmopathy progression with 55% to 71% sensitivity and approximately 78% specificity; approximately 12 predicted patients were CT-confirmed with GO in a median of about 6.1 months.

Ophthalmopathy patients were characterized by moderately to severely active disease, a Clinical Activity Score of at least 3, a NOSPECS grade of at least 4, and a disease duration under 3 months. Anyone with other autoimmune diseases, uncontrolled infections, pregnancy or lactation was excluded from the study. Clinical symptoms, serum thyroxine, TRAb, thyroid ultrasound and orbital computed tomography were used for diagnosis. Ficoll-Paque density gradient centrifugation was used to isolate PBMCs from 8 to 10 ml of fresh peripheral blood. Trizol reagent was used to extract the total RNA, and its quality was then checked on an Agilent 2100 Bioanalyzer. TCR beta CDR3 regions were amplified from RNA transcripts for repertoire sequencing. HTBI primers and the Qiagen OneStep RT-PCR kit were used in a first-round RT-PCR, which was followed by a second-round multiplex PCR, size selection and purification. Libraries were sequenced on an Illumina HiSeq2000 using paired-end 100 bp reads. As for the authors' bioinformatics: SOAPnuke was used for read processing, and reads with adapters, uncalled bases, a mean Phred below 15, or no exact constant-primer or identifier match were discarded. COPE v1.2.5 was used to merge the high-quality paired reads. Unique nucleotide sequences were defined as clonotypes and aligned to IMGT TRB V, D and J references using MiTCR v1.1. Analysis was restricted to V-J combinations with a frequency above 0.0001, which covered over 98% of repertoires. For each V-J combination, a TCR clonal expansion and chaos score was defined as F50 clonal expansion divided by the chaos observed in the TCRdist matrix. Features were reduced by Welch's t-statistics and random forest to around 14 V-J combinations, which fed a naive Bayes classifier. Thyroid-blood repertoire similarity was quantified with the Morisita-Horn index. Through fastp at Q25 and MiXCR, TCRdb rebuilt clones from the public reads, retaining in-frame beta chains. Identical CDR3 proteins give one entry, which carries the most common genes and DNA. Clone size and V and J calls follow TCRdb, not the original study. The table for this sample lists around 600,000 distinct CDR3 sequences; about two fifths of them were counted only once. The ten largest clones take up around 3.3% of the sample.

This sequence uses TRBV5-1 and TRBJ1-2; 8 junctional bases match TRBD1. The sample taken for sequencing was peripheral blood. The receptor was isolated from an adult man with Graves' ophthalmopathy. The nucleotides are TGCGCCAGCAGCAAAAGGACAGGGAACAAATCCTATGGCTACACCTTC. Its product reads: CASSKRTGNKSYGYTF. Here the CDR3 is joined to the reference TRBV5-1 and TRBJ1-2 genes, and the full variable domain is: KAGVTQTPRYLIKTRGQQVTLSCSPISGHRSVSWYQQTPGQGLQFLFEYFSETQRNKGNFPGRFSGRQFSNSRSEMNVSTLELGDSALYLCASSKRTGNKSYGYTFGSGTRLTVV.